The rows below give T cell receptor beta chains drawn from one sample of a study of blood T cell repertoires in COVID-19. Sequencing was performed with immunoSEQ multiplex PCR; in TCRdb, only in-frame clones are kept and a portion is missing. The table lists 50,000 to 80,000 clones, more than 75% of them singletons. Sequencing used PBMCs or T cells enriched from blood (not recorded which). The receptors shown here come from a woman aged 40 to 50 who had recovered from COVID-19. CDR3s include the opening cysteine and the closing phenylalanine or tryptophan. The order of the fields is D gene, clone size, J gene, V gene, CDR3 protein, CDR3 DNA. The D gene is left open where the match is weak. Size tells how often a clone was seen (once, few, many) or the class of an expanded clone, and some rows leave it out.

NA | NA | TRBJ1-2 | TRBV27 | CASSEVSGSPYGGYTF | TGTGCCAGCAGCGAAGTGTCGGGGTCCCCCTATGGTGGCTACACCTTC
TRBD1 | NA | TRBJ1-2 | TRBV7-8 | CASSLVGGQGEYGYTF | TGTGCCAGCAGCTTAGTAGGAGGGCAGGGGGAGTATGGCTACACCTTC
NA | once | TRBJ2-3 | TRBV7-9 | CASSFSKRRQLSTDTQYF | TGTGCCAGCAGCTTTTCCAAACGAAGACAGCTTAGCACAGATACGCAGTATTTT
TRBD2 | NA | TRBJ2-1 | TRBV15 | CATSRVGTSGGALKFF | TGTGCCACCAGCAGAGTTGGGACTAGCGGGGGGGCCTTGAAGTTCTTC
NA | NA | TRBJ1-3 | TRBV21-1 | CASSADPEAPTIYF | TGTGCCAGCAGCGCAGACCCCGAGGCTCCCACCATATATTTT
TRBD2 | NA | TRBJ2-7 | TRBV19 | CASSPESGHGLVDYEQYF | TGTGCCAGTAGTCCAGAATCGGGTCATGGACTAGTCGATTACGAGCAGTACTTC
NA | NA | TRBJ2-7 | TRBV7-8 | CASSLFTQQGREQYF | TGTGCCAGCAGCTTATTTACCCAACAGGGAAGGGAGCAGTACTTC
TRBD1 | NA | TRBJ2-1 | TRBV5-4 | CASSLPGQGGKGAYNEQFF | TGTGCCAGCAGTTTGCCGGGACAGGGTGGGAAGGGGGCATACAATGAGCAGTTCTTC
NA | NA | TRBJ1-6 | TRBV20-1 | CSASRPGNGVSYNSPLHF | TGCAGTGCTAGTAGACCAGGGAATGGGGTCTCCTATAATTCACCCCTCCACTTT
NA | NA | TRBJ1-1 | TRBV29-1 | CSAGQSLLNTEAFF | TGCAGCGCCGGACAGTCTCTTCTGAACACTGAAGCTTTCTTT
NA | NA | TRBJ2-5 | TRBV7-7 | CASSMDIGGETQYF | TGTGCCAGCAGCATGGACATTGGCGGAGAGACCCAGTACTTC
NA | few | TRBJ2-7 | TRBV19 | CASSIRFQGYEQYF | TGTGCCAGTAGTATTAGGTTCCAGGGCTACGAGCAGTACTTC
NA | NA | TRBJ1-2 | TRBV6-4 | CASRGRRQTTNYGYTF | TGTGCCAGCAGGGGGCGGAGACAGACGACAAACTATGGCTACACCTTC
TRBD1 | NA | TRBJ1-6 | TRBV5-1 | CASSSIDRGGNSPLHF | TGCGCCAGCAGCTCGATTGACAGGGGTGGGAATTCACCCCTCCACTTT
NA | NA | TRBJ1-2 | TRBV7-8 | CASSLTGDGYTF | TGTGCCAGCAGCTTAACGGGAGATGGCTACACCTTC
TRBD1 | NA | TRBJ2-2 | TRBV24-1 | CATWDRGTGELFF | TGTGCCACCTGGGACAGGGGGACCGGGGAGCTGTTTTTT
TRBD2 | NA | TRBJ2-1 | TRBV5-1 | CASNPRGGSDEQFF | TGCGCCAGCAACCCGCGGGGGGGCTCAGATGAGCAGTTCTTC
NA | NA | TRBJ2-3 | TRBV19 | CASSRQENTDTQYF | TGTGCCAGTAGTCGACAGGAAAACACAGATACGCAGTATTTT
NA | NA | TRBJ1-5 | TRBV10-3 | CAISVTENQPQHF | TGTGCCATCAGCGTCACCGAGAATCAGCCCCAGCATTTT
NA | NA | TRBJ1-1 | TRBV6-5 | CASIVSQGGTEAFF | TGTGCCAGCATCGTAAGCCAGGGAGGTACTGAAGCTTTCTTT
NA | NA | TRBJ2-7 | TRBV3-1/TRBV3-2 | CASSPCVVLDEQYF | TGTGCCAGCAGCCCGTGTGTTGTGTTAGACGAGCAGTACTTC
NA | NA | TRBJ2-1 | TRBV27 | CATLDLEGEQFF | TGTGCCACCCTGGACTTGGAAGGTGAGCAGTTCTTC
NA | NA | TRBJ1-2 | TRBV19 | CASSPRTRANYGYTF | TGTGCCAGTAGTCCGAGGACAAGAGCTAACTATGGCTACACCTTC
NA | once | TRBJ1-2 | TRBV18 | CASSPPGGRGYTF | TGTGCCAGCTCACCTCCGGGGGGCCGAGGCTACACCTTC
NA | once | TRBJ2-7 | TRBV27 | CASSQPRAQGNPYEQYF | TGTGCCAGCAGTCAACCGAGGGCGCAGGGGAACCCCTACGAGCAGTACTTC
TRBD1 | NA | TRBJ1-3 | TRBV5-1 | CASSPTTTGGGNTIYF | TGCGCCAGCAGCCCGACCACGACAGGGGGAGGAAACACCATATATTTT
NA | NA | TRBJ1-3 | TRBV9 | CASSVGGGTPTIYF | TGTGCCAGCAGCGTGGGGGGGGGCACTCCCACCATATATTTT
TRBD1 | NA | TRBJ2-4 | TRBV4-1 | CASSQDPGQNLAKNIQYF | TGCGCCAGCAGCCAAGACCCGGGACAGAACTTAGCCAAAAACATTCAGTACTTC
TRBD1 | NA | TRBJ1-2 | TRBV7-9 | CASSFSGGSVNGYTF | TGTGCCAGCAGCTTTTCAGGGGGCTCGGTGAATGGCTACACCTTC
NA | NA | TRBJ2-2 | TRBV11-2 | CASSLFPVTGELFF | TGTGCCAGCAGCTTATTTCCCGTAACCGGGGAGCTGTTTTTT
NA | NA | TRBJ2-7 | TRBV7-2 | CASSLAGTSAYEQYF | TGTGCCAGCAGCTTAGCGGGGACAAGTGCCTACGAGCAGTACTTC
NA | NA | TRBJ1-1 | TRBV6-1 | CASSEATPTAAFF | TGTGCCAGCAGTGAAGCTACCCCCACCGCGGCTTTCTTT
NA | NA | TRBJ2-7 | TRBV2 | CASSTLDEQYF | TGTGCCAGCTCCACATTGGACGAGCAGTACTTC
NA | few | TRBJ2-2 | TRBV11-1 | CASSLVGPGSGELFF | TGTGCCAGCAGCTTAGTTGGACCAGGGTCCGGGGAGCTGTTTTTT
NA | NA | TRBJ2-7 | TRBV10-2 | CASSPDSGINHEQYF | TGCGCCAGCAGTCCGGACAGTGGGATCAACCACGAGCAGTACTTC
NA | NA | TRBJ2-1 | TRBV24-1 | CATSDLPSGPNNEQFF | TGTGCCACCAGTGATTTGCCCAGCGGGCCTAACAATGAGCAGTTCTTC
NA | NA | TRBJ2-5 | TRBV2 | CASSDTRQETQYF | TGTGCCAGCAGTGATACTAGACAAGAGACCCAGTACTTC
NA | NA | TRBJ2-1 | TRBV5-1 | CASSAGRSGYEQFF | TGCGCCAGCAGCGCGGGACGGAGTGGCTATGAGCAGTTCTTC
TRBD1 | once | TRBJ1-5 | TRBV7-9 | CASSLGDRGHVVGQPQHF | TGTGCCAGCAGCTTAGGGGACAGGGGGCATGTTGTTGGTCAGCCCCAGCATTTT
TRBD1 | NA | TRBJ1-2 | TRBV27 | CASGLQGAGYGYTF | TGTGCCAGCGGTCTACAGGGGGCGGGCTATGGCTACACCTTC
NA | few | TRBJ1-5 | TRBV7-8 | CASAPGYDQPQHF | TGTGCCAGCGCACCAGGGTACGATCAGCCCCAGCATTTT
TRBD1 | NA | TRBJ1-1 | TRBV19 | CASSKQGAVRTEAFF | TGTGCCAGTAGCAAACAGGGGGCGGTTCGCACTGAAGCTTTCTTT